This passage covers 20 T cell receptor beta chains from one sample sequenced in a study of T-cell reconstitution after alpha-beta-depleted transplantation in children. Preparation of the TCRbeta library used unique molecular identifiers. Using its own MiXCR run on the PCR reads, TCRdb lists one record per CDR3 protein. This table holds some 95,000 distinct CDR3 sequences, more than 20% found once. The material was PBMCs, obtained before TCRalphabeta/CD19-depleted stem cell transplant. The receptors derive from a boy younger than 10 with acute lymphoblastic leukemia, due to receive a stem cell transplant.

This clonotype was seen only a few times. The gene calls are TRBV20-1 and TRBJ2-1; the D is unclear. Germline-derived CDR1 and CDR2 are DFQATT and SNEGSKA (reference sequence). The V end lost 0 bases, the J end lost 3 bases, and 9 bases lay between the germline ends. The CDR3 contains 14 residues. CDR3 in amino acids: CSARDSSSYNEQFF. CDR3 nucleotide sequence: TGCAGTGCTAGAGATTCCTCCAGCTACAATGAGCAGTTCTTC.

V and J are TRBV10-3 and TRBJ2-3; 13 positions match TRBD2. Germline trimming cut 10 bases from V and 7 bases from J; bases unmatched to any gene: 14. This CDR3 has 16 residues. Germline V gene sequence: CDR1 ENHRY, CDR2 SYGVKD. DNA of the CDR3: TGTGCCACCCAGGGACTAGCGGGACAAGCGAGGAATACGCAGTATTTT. It codes for CATQGLAGQARNTQYF.

The CDR3 DNA is TGTGCCAGCAGCTTTCTTCCTCCGGCTAGCGGAGTGAGGAATGAGCAGTTCTTC. Translating it yields CASSFLPPASGVRNEQFF. V and J are TRBV11-2 and TRBJ2-1, with 7 positions matching TRBD2. This CDR3 is 18 amino acids long. CDR1 is SGHAT, CDR2 FQNNGV, per germline. Germline trimming cut 3 bases from V and 7 bases from J; bases unmatched to any gene: 18. The variable domain in full, with the rest retrieved from reference TRBV11-2 and TRBJ2-1, is EAGVAQSPRYKIIEKRQSVAFWCNPISGHATLYWYQQILGQGPKLLIQFQNNGVVDDSQLPKDRFSAERLKGVDSTLKIQPAKLEDSAVYLCASSFLPPASGVRNEQFFGPGTRLTVL.

The chain recombines TRBV5-1 with TRBJ2-6; unclear D gene. In germline, CDR1 is SGHRS, CDR2 YFSETQ. V was pared by 2 bases and J by 0 bases, with 9 bases between. There are 16 residues in the CDR3. The CDR3 region is CASSLAGYSGANVLTF. CDR3 bases: TGCGCCAGCAGCTTAGCCGGCTACTCTGGGGCCAACGTCCTGACTTTC.

This clonotype was detected ten times or more. This chain joins TRBV7-2 and TRBJ2-3; D is unresolved. CDR3 length: 15 residues. Trimming pared 1 base from V and 4 bases from J, leaving 12 bases between. Germline values: CDR1 SGHTA, CDR2 FQGNSA. CDR3 in amino acids: CASSLVGWRPDTQYF. The CDR3 bases are TGTGCCAGCAGCTTAGTGGGGTGGCGGCCAGATACGCAGTATTTT.

The V and J genes are TRBV7-9 and TRBJ2-7; D is possibly TRBD1 (6 bases). The V and J ends lost 8 bases and 2 bases respectively, with 13 bases between them. Looked up from germline, CDR1 is SEHNR and CDR2 is FQNEAQ (reference sequence). The CDR3 length is 13 residues. CDR3 loop: CASGGRGTYEQYF. The DNA for the CDR3 is TGTGCCAGCGGTGGCAGGGGAACCTACGAGCAGTACTTC.

The chain uses TRBV18 and TRBJ2-1; a weak D match, TRBD2 (5 bases). Germline loops: CDR1 KGHSH, CDR2 LQKENI. The CDR3 length is 14 residues. The V end lost 3 bases, the J end lost 6 bases, and 12 bases lay between the germline ends. This CDR3 reads CASSPEDFFNEQFF. CDR3 nucleotide sequence: TGTGCCAGCTCACCCGAGGACTTTTTCAATGAGCAGTTCTTC.

V usage is TRBV18 and J usage is TRBJ2-1, with a weak D call TRBD2 (5 bases). CDR3 length: 17 amino acids. The V and J ends lost 1 base and 5 bases respectively, with 18 bases between them. Germline CDR1 KGHSH, CDR2 LQKENI. The CDR3, as DNA: TGTGCCAGCTCACCACGGGTCCTAGCAAATTCCCACAATGAGCAGTTCTTC. Translation: CASSPRVLANSHNEQFF.

This chain connects TRBV7-8 to TRBJ2-3; D remains ambiguous. The CDR3 spans 16 residues. The germline CDR1 and CDR2 sequences are SGHVS and FQNEAQ. The V gene lost 3 bases and the J gene lost 0 bases, with 13 bases spanning the gap. The CDR3 DNA reads TGTGCCAGCAGCTTTCCGGGCACTGTTAGCACAGATACGCAGTATTTT. Translation: CASSFPGTVSTDTQYF.

This clonotype was seen a handful of times. The rearrangement uses TRBV7-9 and TRBJ1-1; a possible D gene is TRBD1 (6 bases). This CDR3 contains 13 residues. Trimming shortened V by 5 bases and J by 7 bases, and 14 bases separated the two germline ends. Germline V gives CDR1 SEHNR, CDR2 FQNEAQ (reference sequence). For the CDR3, the DNA is TGTGCCAGCAGCCGGGACACCCTAAATGAAGCTTTCTTT. It codes for CASSRDTLNEAFF. The variable domain in full, completed from reference TRBV7-9 and TRBJ1-1, reads DTGVSQNPRHKITKRGQNVTFRCDPISEHNRLYWYRQTLGQGPEFLTYFQNEAQLEKSRLLSDRFSAERPKGSFSTLEIQRTEQGDSAMYLCASSRDTLNEAFFGQGTRLTVV.

The V gene is TRBV12-3 or TRBV12-4, the J gene TRBJ2-5; D is unresolved. CDR3 length: 14 residues. With 2 bases removed from V and 2 bases from J, the gap between germline ends came to 9 bases. Here the CDR3 DNA reads TGTGCCAGCAGTTTACTCCGGAGACAAGAGACCCAGTACTTC. Its protein product is CASSLLRRQETQYF.

The CDR3 here is CAWRGPELLYNSPLHF. The CDR3, as DNA: TGTGCCTGGAGAGGGCCCGAGCTCCTATATAATTCACCCCTCCACTTT. The J gene is TRBJ1-6, the V gene TRBV30, with unresolved D. CDR1 is GTSNPN, CDR2 SVGIG, per germline (reference sequence). The ends were cut back, 3 bases at V and 4 bases at J, with 16 bases in the middle. The CDR3 is made up of 16 amino acids.

The rearrangement joins TRBV7-8 to TRBJ2-1; weak D call: TRBD2 (6 bases). This CDR3 has 14 residues. V was trimmed by 3 bases and J by 6 bases, leaving 12 bases between them. CDR1 and CDR2 from the germline V gene are SGHVS and FQNEAQ. The CDR3 bases are TGTGCCAGCAGCTTGGAGGGGCCGGGCAATGAGCAGTTCTTC. This encodes CASSLEGPGNEQFF.

The chain couples TRBV7-3 to TRBJ1-1; D is uncertain. CDR3 length: 13 residues. CDR1 is SGHTA and CDR2 is FQGTGA in the germline V gene. V lost 3 bases to trimming and J lost 1 base, with 6 bases between them. CDR3 amino acids: CASSLETNTEAFF. The CDR3 nucleotides read TGTGCCAGCAGCTTGGAAACGAACACTGAAGCTTTCTTT.

The genes are TRBV21-1 and TRBJ2-5; the table names TRBD2, a call not compared with the DNA. TRBV21-1 is an annotated pseudogene. There are 16 residues in the CDR3. DNA of the CDR3: TGTGCCAGCAGCAAAGCGCAAGCGGAGCTCCAAGAGACCCAGTACTTC. It is translated as CASSKAQAELQETQYF.

This clonotype was seen a few times. J is TRBJ1-2 and V is TRBV29-1; D may be TRBD1 (6 bases). CDR3 length: 13 amino acids. Germline values: CDR1 SQVTM, CDR2 ANQGSEA. V lost 7 bases and J lost 6, with 18 bases in between. DNA for the CDR3: TGCAGCGGTGAGGGGTCCGGGACAAATGGCTACACCTTC. It encodes CSGEGSGTNGYTF.

This clonotype has a handful of counts. The final CDR3 position lacks the conserved phenylalanine or tryptophan, pointing to a likely read error. Because the CDR3's place on the DNA is in doubt, the DNA is left out and the CDR3 is given as listed by TCRdb. The J gene is TRBJ1-1, the V gene TRBV5-6; the tabulated D call, TRBD1, remains unverified against the DNA. Germline lookup yields CDR1 SGHDT and CDR2 YYEEEE. The CDR3 contains 12 residues when both ends are counted. CDR3: CASSSGVGGPRN.

The rearrangement joins TRBV10-3 to TRBJ1-1; D is unclear. Trimming removed 4 bases from V and 1 base from J, with 10 bases in between. The germline V gene encodes CDR1 ENHRY and CDR2 SYGVKD. CDR3 length: 14 amino acids. The CDR3 protein is CAISVESGNTEAFF. The CDR3 DNA reads as TGTGCCATCAGTGTGGAGAGTGGGAACACTGAAGCTTTCTTT.

In this sample, this clonotype turned up a few times. The rearrangement joins TRBV29-1 to TRBJ1-3; D is unclear. Trimming left V 3 bases short and J 4 bases short, with 16 bases between. The V gene's germline CDR1 is SQVTM and CDR2 ANQGSEA. This CDR3 contains 15 residues. CDR3 DNA: TGCAGCGTTGACTTTGGGGAACAAGGGGGAAACACCATATATTTT. It encodes CSVDFGEQGGNTIYF.

The genes are TRBV11-2 and TRBJ2-3; perhaps TRBD1 as D (6 bases). V was pared by 6 bases and J by 0 bases, with 25 bases between. This CDR3 has 19 residues. Germline CDR1 reads SGHAT; CDR2 reads FQNNGV. Here the CDR3 DNA reads TGTGCCAGCAGGCGCGAAGGGAGTACAGGGCCAACTAGCACAGATACGCAGTATTTT. It translates to CASRREGSTGPTSTDTQYF.